Sequencing of this TCR beta chain was carried out in a study of identical twins. TCRdb redid the calling of the 5' RACE reads with MiXCR, one entry per CDR3 protein. The sample carries 1.5 million to 2 million distinct CDR3 sequences, around 33% recorded once. This clonotype occurred a few times. This clonotype was sampled from a newborn girl in good health. Specimen: cord blood.

CDR3 sequence (DNA): TGTGCCAGCAGTTACTCGAGTAGTGGAGGCTACAATGAGCAGTACTTC. Protein: CASSYSSSGGYNEQYF. The rearrangement links TRBV6-5 to TRBJ2-1; tentative D call: TRBD2 (5 bases). The J call may be wrong; the DNA end is better matched by TRBJ2-7. CDR1 and CDR2 (germline): MNHEY, SVGAGI. CDR3 length: 16 amino acids.